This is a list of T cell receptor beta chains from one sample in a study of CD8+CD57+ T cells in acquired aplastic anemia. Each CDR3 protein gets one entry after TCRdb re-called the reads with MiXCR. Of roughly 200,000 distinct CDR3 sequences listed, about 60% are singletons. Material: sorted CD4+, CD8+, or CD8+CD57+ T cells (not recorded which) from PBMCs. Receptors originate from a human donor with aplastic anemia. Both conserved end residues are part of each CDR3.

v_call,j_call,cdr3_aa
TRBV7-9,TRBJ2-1,CASSPRPRTSGVVEQFF
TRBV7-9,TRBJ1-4,CASSLRQGNEKLFF
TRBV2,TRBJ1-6,CASSDISPLHF
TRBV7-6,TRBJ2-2,CASTYGAGGLNTGELFF
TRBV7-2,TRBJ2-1,CASSLAGQGVNNEQFF
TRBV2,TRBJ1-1,CASGGNGVRASF
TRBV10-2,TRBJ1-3,CASSIPSGQGNTIYF
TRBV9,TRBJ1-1,CASSVVGTPNTEAFF
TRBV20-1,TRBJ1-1,CSAREGAIVTEAFF
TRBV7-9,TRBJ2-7,CASSVAPPGLGGIYEQYF
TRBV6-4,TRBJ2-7,CASSAQAGSAYEQYF
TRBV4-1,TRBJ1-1,CASSLRAGRGNTEAFF
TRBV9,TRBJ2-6,CASSLRTGVAGANVLTF
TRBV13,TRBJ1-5,CASSLAGGNQPQHF
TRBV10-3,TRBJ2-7,CAIKANSYEQYF
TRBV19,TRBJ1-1,CASSSSGGQNTEAFF
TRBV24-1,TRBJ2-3,CATSEGGTGYTDTQYF
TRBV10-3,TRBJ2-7,CAISTGDDYEQYF
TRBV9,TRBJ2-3,CASSSRDGGAADTQYF
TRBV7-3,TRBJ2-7,CASSPNDPGLAGTPYEQYF
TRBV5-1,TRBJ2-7,CASSVDVAYEQYF
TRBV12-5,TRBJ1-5,CASVPLSNQPQHF